A single T cell receptor (beta chain) is shown here with its context. Trimming left V 3 bases short and J 5 bases short, with 16 bases between. This CDR3 region has 14 residues. Germline CDR1 reads GTSNPN; CDR2 reads SVGIG (reference sequence). This sample is part of a study of blood T cell repertoires in COVID-19. The data were produced by immunoSEQ multiplex PCR, yet TCRdb's version contains in-frame clones alone and is incomplete. The sample shows some 78,000 clones, roughly 88% of them seen only once. This receptor was taken from a man in his fifties or sixties with active or convalescent COVID-19. Material for sequencing was peripheral blood. The chain has TRBV30 and TRBJ2-5, with D perhaps matching TRBD2 (6 bases). DNA for the CDR3: TGTGCCTGGAGCCGCGGGGACGCGGGGGAGACCCAGTACTTC. Residues: CAWSRGDAGETQYF.